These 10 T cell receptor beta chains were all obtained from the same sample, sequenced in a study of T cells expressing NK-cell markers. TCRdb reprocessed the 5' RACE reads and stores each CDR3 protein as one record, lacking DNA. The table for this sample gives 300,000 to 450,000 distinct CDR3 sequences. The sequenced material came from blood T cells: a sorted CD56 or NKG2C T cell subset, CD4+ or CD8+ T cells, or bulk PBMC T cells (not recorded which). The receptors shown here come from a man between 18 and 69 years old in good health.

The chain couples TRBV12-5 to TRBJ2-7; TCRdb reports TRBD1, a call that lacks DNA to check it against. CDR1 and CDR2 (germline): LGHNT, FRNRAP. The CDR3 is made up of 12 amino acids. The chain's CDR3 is CASQGATYEQYF. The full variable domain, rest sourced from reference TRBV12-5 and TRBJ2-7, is DARVTQTPRHKVTEMGQEVTMRCQPILGHNTVFWYRQTMMQGLELLAYFRNRAPLDDSGMPKDRFSAEMPDATLATLKIQPSEPRDSAVYFCASQGATYEQYFGPGTRLTVT.

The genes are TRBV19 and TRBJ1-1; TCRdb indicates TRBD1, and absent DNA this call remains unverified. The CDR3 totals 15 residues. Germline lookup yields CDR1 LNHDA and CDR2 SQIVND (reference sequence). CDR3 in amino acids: CASSSRARVDTEAFF.

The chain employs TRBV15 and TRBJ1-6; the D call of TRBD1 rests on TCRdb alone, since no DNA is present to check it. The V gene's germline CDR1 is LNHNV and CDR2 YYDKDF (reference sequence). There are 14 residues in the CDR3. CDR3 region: CATSRNRVGAPLHF.

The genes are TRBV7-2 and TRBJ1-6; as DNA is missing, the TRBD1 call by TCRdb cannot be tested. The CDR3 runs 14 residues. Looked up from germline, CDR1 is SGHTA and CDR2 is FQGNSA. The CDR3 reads CASGPQGNNSPLHF.

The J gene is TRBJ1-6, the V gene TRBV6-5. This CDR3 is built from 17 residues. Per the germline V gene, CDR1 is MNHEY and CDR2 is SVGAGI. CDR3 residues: CASSTRRDGRADSPLHF.

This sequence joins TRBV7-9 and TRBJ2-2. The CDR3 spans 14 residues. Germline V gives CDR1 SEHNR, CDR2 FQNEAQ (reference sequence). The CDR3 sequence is CASSLAFGTGELFF. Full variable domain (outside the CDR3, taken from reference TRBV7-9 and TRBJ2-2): DTGVSQNPRHKITKRGQNVTFRCDPISEHNRLYWYRQTLGQGPEFLTYFQNEAQLEKSRLLSDRFSAERPKGSFSTLEIQRTEQGDSAMYLCASSLAFGTGELFFGEGSRLTVL.

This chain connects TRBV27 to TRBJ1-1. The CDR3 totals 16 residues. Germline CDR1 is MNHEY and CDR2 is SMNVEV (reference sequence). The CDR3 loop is CASSLWAVGSGTEAFF.

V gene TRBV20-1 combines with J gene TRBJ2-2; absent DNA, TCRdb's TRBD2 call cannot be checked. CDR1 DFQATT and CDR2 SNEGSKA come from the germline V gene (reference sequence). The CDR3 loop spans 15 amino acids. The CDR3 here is CSARDAKRGGGELFF.

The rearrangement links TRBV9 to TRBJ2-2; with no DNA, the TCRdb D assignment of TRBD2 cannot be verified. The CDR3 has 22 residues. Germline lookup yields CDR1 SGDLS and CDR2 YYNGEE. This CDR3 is CASSVARGVAGGLRLNTGELFF. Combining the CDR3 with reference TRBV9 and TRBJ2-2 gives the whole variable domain DSGVTQTPKHLITATGQRVTLRCSPRSGDLSVYWYQQSLDQGLQFLIQYYNGEERAKGNILERFSAQQFPDLHSELNLSSLELGDSALYFCASSVARGVAGGLRLNTGELFFGEGSRLTVL.

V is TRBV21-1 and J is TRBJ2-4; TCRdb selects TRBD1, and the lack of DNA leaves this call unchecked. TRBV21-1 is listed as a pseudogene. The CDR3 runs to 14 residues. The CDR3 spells CASSLGTEGNIQYF.